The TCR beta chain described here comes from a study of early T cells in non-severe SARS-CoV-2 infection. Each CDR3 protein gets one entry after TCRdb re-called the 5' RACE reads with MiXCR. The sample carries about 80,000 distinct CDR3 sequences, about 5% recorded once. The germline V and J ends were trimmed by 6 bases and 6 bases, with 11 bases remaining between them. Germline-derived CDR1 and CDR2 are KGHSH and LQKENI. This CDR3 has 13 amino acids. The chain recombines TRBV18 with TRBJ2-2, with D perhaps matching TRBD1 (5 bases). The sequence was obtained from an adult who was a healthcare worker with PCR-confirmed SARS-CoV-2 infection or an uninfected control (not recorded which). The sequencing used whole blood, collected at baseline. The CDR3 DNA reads TGTGCCAGCTCGGAGCAGGGCCCCGGGGAGCTGTTTTTT. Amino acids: CASSEQGPGELFF.